This TCR beta chain was observed in a study of shared clonotypes between healthy human individuals. V lost 5 bases and J lost 6, with 17 bases in between. This CDR3 is built from 15 residues. CDR1 and CDR2 (germline): MNHNY, SVGAGI (reference sequence). Clones were read by immunoSEQ multiplex PCR, and TCRdb kept only the in-frame ones, dropping some. In the table there are approximately 1,000,000 clones, around 78% of which are singletons. This chain links TRBV6-6 with TRBJ1-5; TRBD1 is a possible D gene (6 bases). The sample consisted of memory CD4+ T cells from PBMCs. As to subset: CD45RA-negative fraction. This TCR was sampled from a man between 18 and 29 years old in good health. Some clones in this sample may be carry-over from other donors' samples. The CDR3 protein is CASSRGGTPGQPQHF. In nucleotides, the CDR3 is TGTGCCAGCAGTAGGGGGGGGACACCCGGTCAGCCCCAGCATTTT.